These 21 T cell receptor beta chains were sequenced from one sample in a study of T cell changes during pregnancy in multiple sclerosis. Produced via immunoSEQ multiplex PCR; TCRdb's table is partial and in-frame only. The sample records about 80,000 clones, around nine tenths being singletons. The sample in question was CD4+ T cells from peripheral blood mononuclear cells, obtained before pregnancy. These receptors originate from a female donor with multiple sclerosis, enrolled in a pregnancy study.

This chain connects TRBV28 to TRBJ1-1; D is perhaps TRBD1 (5 bases). The length of the CDR3 is 13 residues. V was cut by 6 bases and J by 5 bases, with 13 bases left in between. The germline V gene has CDR1 MDHEN and CDR2 SYDVKM. The CDR3 region is CASRGPGGTEAFF. The CDR3, as DNA: TGTGCCAGCAGGGGACCGGGGGGAACTGAAGCTTTCTTT. Filled out from reference TRBV28 and TRBJ1-1, the complete variable domain reads DVKVTQSSRYLVKRTGEKVFLECVQDMDHENMFWYRQDPGLGLRLIYFSYDVKMKEKGDIPEGYSVSREKKERFSLILESASTNQTSMYLCASRGPGGTEAFFGQGTRLTVV.

The rearrangement joins TRBV25-1 to TRBJ2-1; D possibly corresponds to TRBD2 (6 bases). The CDR3 has 14 amino acids. V gave up 4 bases and J gave up 7 bases, with 14 bases separating them. Germline values: CDR1 MGHDK, CDR2 SYGVNS. The CDR3 DNA is TGTGCCAGCAGTGCACGACTGGGGGGAAATGAGCAGTTCTTC. Its protein is CASSARLGGNEQFF.

CDR3 nucleotides: TGTGCCTGGAGTGTACGACGACGCAGGGCCACTAACTATGGCTACACCTTC. It yields the protein CAWSVRRRRATNYGYTF. The chain is built from TRBV30 and TRBJ1-2; a possible D gene is TRBD1 (5 bases). V was cut by 0 bases and J by 0 bases, with 17 bases left in between. In germline, CDR1 is GTSNPN, CDR2 SVGIG (reference sequence). The CDR3 loop spans 17 amino acids.

The chain has TRBV2 and TRBJ2-1, with TRBD2 matching 8 bases. With 2 bases clipped from V and 9 bases from J, the junction kept 12 bases outside the gene matches. CDR3 size: 16 residues. Germline V gives CDR1 SNHLY, CDR2 FYNNEI. Here the CDR3 reads CASSEWGVAGPSEQFF. The CDR3 coding sequence is TGTGCCAGCAGTGAATGGGGAGTAGCGGGGCCCAGTGAGCAGTTCTTC.

The genes are TRBV5-1 and TRBJ2-3; the D is unclear. Germline V CDR1 and CDR2: SGHRS, YFSETQ. Trimming took off 2 bases at V and 6 bases at J, with 10 bases between the two ends. The CDR3 length is 13 residues. CDR3: CASSLPHVDTQYF. The DNA for the CDR3 is TGCGCCAGCAGCTTACCACATGTGGATACGCAGTATTTT.

A few counts support this clone. The chain has TRBV5-1 and TRBJ2-7; 9 nucleotides match TRBD2. Per germline, CDR1 SGHRS and CDR2 YFSETQ. The CDR3 is 15 amino acids. J lost 0 bases, V lost 3 bases, and 4 bases had no gene match. The CDR3 sequence: CASSSLAGSSYEQYF. CDR3 nucleotide sequence: TGCGCCAGCAGCTCCCTAGCGGGAAGCTCCTACGAGCAGTACTTC.

The chain links TRBV28 to TRBJ2-1; the match to TRBD1 covers 8 bases. CDR1 and CDR2 from the germline V gene are MDHEN and SYDVKM. The V gene end was trimmed by 0 bases and the J gene end by 7 bases; junction bases not matched to a gene: 5. CDR3 length: 15 amino acids. DNA of the CDR3: TGTGCCAGCAGTTTATGGCAGGGGGCGGGTAATGAGCAGTTCTTC. It specifies CASSLWQGAGNEQFF.

V is TRBV10-3 and J is TRBJ2-3; D might be TRBD1 (6 bases). The CDR3 consists of 13 residues. Germline V CDR1 and CDR2: ENHRY, SYGVKD. V was cut by 10 bases and J by 3 bases, with 14 bases left in between. CDR3 protein: CATLTRGTDTQYF. Here the CDR3 DNA reads TGTGCCACCCTTACAAGGGGGACAGATACGCAGTATTTT.

The chain recombines TRBV10-3 with TRBJ1-5; D unclear. The CDR3 totals 12 residues. Germline loops: CDR1 ENHRY, CDR2 SYGVKD. V was shortened by 10 bases and J by 6 bases, with 13 bases between the two germline ends. CDR3 amino acids: CATAQYSQPQHF. DNA for the CDR3: TGTGCCACCGCACAGTACAGTCAGCCCCAGCATTTT.

This chain uses TRBV5-4 with TRBJ2-5; 7 bases line up with TRBD1. CDR3 size: 15 residues. Germline V lookup: CDR1 SGHNT, CDR2 YYREEE (reference sequence). V shed 7 bases, J shed 1 base, and the junction held 10 bases outside the gene matches. The CDR3 DNA sequence: TGTGCCAGCGGATTTACAGGGGCCGCCCAAGAGACCCAGTACTTC. It yields the protein CASGFTGAAQETQYF. Looking up the rest from reference TRBV5-4 and TRBJ2-5 gives the full variable domain: ETGVTQSPTHLIKTRGQQVTLRCSSQSGHNTVSWYQQALGQGPQFIFQYYREEENGRGNFPPRFSGLQFPNYSSELNVNALELDDSALYLCASGFTGAAQETQYFGPGTRLLVL.

This clone was seen once. The chain recombines TRBV5-8 with TRBJ2-5; 8 bases align to TRBD2. CDR1 SGHTS and CDR2 YDEGEE come from the germline V gene. The CDR3 extends over 16 amino acids. The V segment lost 1 base and the J segment 4 bases; nucleotides outside the gene matches: 9. Written as DNA, the CDR3 is TGTGCCAGCAGCTTGAGTGGGGCCGGGGGGGGAGAGACCCAGTACTTC. Protein sequence: CASSLSGAGGGETQYF. Complete variable domain (other parts from reference TRBV5-8 and TRBJ2-5): EAGVTQSPTHLIKTRGQQATLRCSPISGHTSVYWYQQALGLGLQFLLWYDEGEERNRGNFPPRFSGRQFPNYSSELNVNALELEDSALYLCASSLSGAGGGETQYFGPGTRLLVL.

The CDR3 DNA is TGTGCCAGCAGCGACCGGGACAGGAACACTGAAGCTTTCTTT. Its protein is CASSDRDRNTEAFF. V is TRBV9 and J is TRBJ1-1, with 7 bases fitting TRBD1. The CDR3 runs 14 residues. From germline, CDR1 is SGDLS and CDR2 YYNGEE. The V segment lost 3 bases and the J segment 1 base; nucleotides outside the gene matches: 3.

The V gene is TRBV6-1, the J gene TRBJ2-7, with 7 bases fitting TRBD1. Germline CDR1 and CDR2: MNHNS and SASEGT. V was pared by 6 bases and J by 5 bases, with 10 bases of the junction left unmatched. The CDR3 has 14 amino acids. For the CDR3, the DNA is TGTGCCAGCAGAATAGACAGGGTGGTGGACGAGCAGTACTTC. Encoded protein: CASRIDRVVDEQYF.

The chain links TRBV5-1 to TRBJ2-6; TRBD2 is a possible D gene (6 bases). The CDR3 extends over 15 amino acids. The V gene lost 3 bases and the J gene lost 3 bases, with 10 bases spanning the gap. The V gene's germline CDR1 is SGHRS and CDR2 YFSETQ. CDR3 coding DNA: TGCGCCAGCAGCTGGGGACTTGGTGGGGCCAACGTCCTGACTTTC. It specifies CASSWGLGGANVLTF.

The chain couples TRBV6-5 to TRBJ2-7, with 11 bases matching TRBD2. Germline trimming cut 6 bases from V and 3 bases from J; bases unmatched to any gene: 7. The CDR3 sequence is 15 residues long. Germline CDR1 MNHEY, CDR2 SVGAGI. CDR3 sequence: CASSPTSGARYEQYF. The CDR3 region has the DNA TGTGCCAGCAGCCCGACTAGCGGGGCCCGCTACGAGCAGTACTTC.

The rearrangement joins TRBV9 to TRBJ2-5; TRBD2 matches at 7 bases. The V gene's germline CDR1 is SGDLS and CDR2 YYNGEE. Losses at the gene ends were 0 bases for V and 4 bases for J; bases not matched to a gene: 6. This CDR3 spans 15 amino acids. The CDR3 loop is CASSVGGGFPETQYF. The CDR3 DNA is TGTGCCAGCAGCGTAGGGGGGGGGTTTCCAGAGACCCAGTACTTC. The complete variable domain, with remaining parts taken from reference TRBV9 and TRBJ2-5, reads DSGVTQTPKHLITATGQRVTLRCSPRSGDLSVYWYQQSLDQGLQFLIQYYNGEERAKGNILERFSAQQFPDLHSELNLSSLELGDSALYFCASSVGGGFPETQYFGPGTRLLVL.

This chain uses TRBV9 with TRBJ1-4; D possibly corresponds to TRBD1 (5 bases). V shed 2 bases and J shed 0 bases, with 8 bases lying between them. Germline V gives CDR1 SGDLS, CDR2 YYNGEE. The CDR3 spans 15 residues. Written as DNA, the CDR3 is TGTGCCAGCAGCGTCAGGGCCTCAACTAATGAAAAACTGTTTTTT. Translated, it gives CASSVRASTNEKLFF.

This clone has a single count. At one boundary the junction diverges from the germline segment, which might be a read error. V is TRBV6-1 and J is TRBJ1-5, with D possibly TRBD1 on 5 matching bases. This CDR3 comprises 15 residues. CDR1 is MNHNS, CDR2 SASEGT, per germline. The chain's CDR3 is CASRDDKGRYQPQHF. The DNA of the CDR3 is TGTGCCAGCCGTGACGACAAGGGGAGGTATCAGCCCCAGCATTTT.

The rearrangement links TRBV6-6 to TRBJ1-2; D is ambiguous. V dropped 5 bases and J dropped 4 bases, with 11 bases sitting between them. The length of the CDR3 is 13 residues. The germline V gene encodes CDR1 MNHNY and CDR2 SVGAGI (reference sequence). This CDR3 reads CASSTRESYGYTF. In DNA form, the CDR3 reads TGTGCCAGCAGTACCCGGGAAAGCTATGGCTACACCTTC.

This chain links TRBV7-3 with TRBJ1-1, with D uncertain. This CDR3 comprises 13 residues. In germline, CDR1 is SGHTA, CDR2 FQGTGA. Trimming took 3 bases from V and 5 from J, leaving 10 bases between them. Here the CDR3 DNA reads TGTGCCAGCAGCTTTCATCCCGGGACTGAAGCTTTCTTT. This sequence encodes CASSFHPGTEAFF.

The gene calls are TRBV19 and TRBJ1-2; 7 bases fit TRBD1. Unmatched junction bases numbered 9, after V lost 3 bases and J lost 8 bases. CDR3 size: 14 residues. In germline, CDR1 is LNHDA, CDR2 SQIVND (reference sequence). CDR3 in DNA: TGTGCCAGTAGTATTGGGGACAGTCAAGGCGGCTACACCTTC. It codes for CASSIGDSQGGYTF.